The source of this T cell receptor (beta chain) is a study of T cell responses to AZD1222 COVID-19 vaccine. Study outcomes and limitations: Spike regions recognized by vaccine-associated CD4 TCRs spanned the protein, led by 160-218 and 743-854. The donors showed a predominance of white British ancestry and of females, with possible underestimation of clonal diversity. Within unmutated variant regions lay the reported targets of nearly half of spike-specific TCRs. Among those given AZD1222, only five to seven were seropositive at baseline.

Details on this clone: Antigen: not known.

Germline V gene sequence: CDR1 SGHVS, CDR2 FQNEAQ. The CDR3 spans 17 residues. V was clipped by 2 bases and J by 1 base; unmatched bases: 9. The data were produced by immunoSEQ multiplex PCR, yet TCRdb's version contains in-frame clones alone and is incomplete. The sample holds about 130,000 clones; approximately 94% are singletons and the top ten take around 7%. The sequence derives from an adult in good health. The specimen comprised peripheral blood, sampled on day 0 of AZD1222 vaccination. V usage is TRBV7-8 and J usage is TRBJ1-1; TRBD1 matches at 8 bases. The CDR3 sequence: CASSLNRGFARNTEAFF. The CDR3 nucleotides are TGTGCCAGCAGCTTAAACAGGGGGTTCGCCCGGAACACTGAAGCTTTCTTT.